This TCR beta chain was sequenced in a study of blood T cells in healthy people across ages. Germline CDR1 reads SGHAT; CDR2 reads FQNNGV. The CDR3 runs 12 residues. V was pared by 5 bases and J by 7 bases, with 11 bases between. A second PCR of roughly 7 to 11 cycles used a sample-barcoded 5' primer and a J-beta primer mix. Each CDR3 protein is one row after TCRdb ran MiXCR on the 5' RACE reads. The sample consists of around 1,000,000 distinct CDR3 sequences, less than 25% of them appearing once. These data are also associated with another study on T cells of mothers and their children. That work contributes: With the M1S primer of the second PCR, sample barcodes and 2-4 random nucleotides were added. The authors identified no persistent microchimeric T cell clones.

This sequence was found in a girl aged 2-10 years in good health. The rearrangement links TRBV11-2 to TRBJ1-1, with D perhaps matching TRBD1 (6 bases). Sequencing was carried out using blood. CDR3 protein: CASSLGGHEAFF. CDR3 nucleotides: TGTGCCAGCAGCCTCGGGGGCCATGAAGCTTTCTTT.